This T cell receptor beta chain stems from a study of shared clonotypes between healthy human individuals. General observations from the study: Clonotype sharing among donors, it was expected, would be affected by sequencing depth.

Naive-designated CD8 cells lacked CD45RO, were positively enriched for CCR7, and omitted terminally differentiated effector memory CD45RA+ cells. Clones were read by immunoSEQ multiplex PCR, and TCRdb kept only the in-frame ones, dropping some. The sample contains about 610,000 clones, about 95% of which appear only once. The CDR3 runs to 12 residues. From germline, CDR1 is MDHEN and CDR2 SYDVKM. V lost 4 bases to trimming and J lost 0 bases, with 4 bases between them. Remarks on this clone: Its antigen is not known.

This clonotype was obtained from a woman between 25 and 40 years old in good health. Input material: naive CD8+ T cells sorted from blood. V and J are TRBV28 and TRBJ2-7, with no clear D. CDR3 in amino acids: CASSSRSYEQYF. The CDR3 nucleotides are TGTGCCAGCAGTTCTCGCTCCTACGAGCAGTACTTC.